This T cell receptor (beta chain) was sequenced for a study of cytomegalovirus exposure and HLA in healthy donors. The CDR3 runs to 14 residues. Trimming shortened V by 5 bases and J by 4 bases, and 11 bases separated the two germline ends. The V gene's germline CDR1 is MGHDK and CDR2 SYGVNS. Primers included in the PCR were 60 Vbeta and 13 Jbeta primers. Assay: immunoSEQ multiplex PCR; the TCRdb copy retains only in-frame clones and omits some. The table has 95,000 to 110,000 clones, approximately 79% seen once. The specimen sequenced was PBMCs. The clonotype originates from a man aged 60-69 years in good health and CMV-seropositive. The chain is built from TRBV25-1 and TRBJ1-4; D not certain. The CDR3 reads CASSHRVLNEKLFF. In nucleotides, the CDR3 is TGTGCCAGCAGTCACCGGGTCCTTAATGAAAAACTGTTTTTT.